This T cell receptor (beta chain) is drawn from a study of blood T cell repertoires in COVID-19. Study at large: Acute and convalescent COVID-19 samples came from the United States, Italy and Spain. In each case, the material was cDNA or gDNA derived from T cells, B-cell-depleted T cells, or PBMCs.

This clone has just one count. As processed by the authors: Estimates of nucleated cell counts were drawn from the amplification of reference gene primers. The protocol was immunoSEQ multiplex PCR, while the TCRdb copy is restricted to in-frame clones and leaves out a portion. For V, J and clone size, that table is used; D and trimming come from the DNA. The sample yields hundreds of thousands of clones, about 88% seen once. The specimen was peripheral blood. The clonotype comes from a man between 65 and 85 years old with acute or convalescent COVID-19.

The DNA of the CDR3 is TGTGCCACCAGCAGTTGGGACAGGGGTCACGACGCGTACGAGCAGTACTTC. Translated, it gives CATSSWDRGHDAYEQYF. The chain carries TRBV15 and TRBJ2-7; 10 bases align to TRBD1. CDR1 and CDR2 from the germline V gene are LNHNV and YYDKDF (reference sequence). The CDR3 runs to 17 residues. Unmatched junction bases numbered 12, after V lost 3 bases and J lost 4 bases. Variable domain in full (rest from reference TRBV15 and TRBJ2-7): DAMVIQNPRYQVTQFGKPVTLSCSQTLNHNVMYWYQQKSSQAPKLLFHYYDKDFNNEADTPDNFQSRRPNTSFCFLDIRSPGLGDTAMYLCATSSWDRGHDAYEQYFGPGTRLTVT.